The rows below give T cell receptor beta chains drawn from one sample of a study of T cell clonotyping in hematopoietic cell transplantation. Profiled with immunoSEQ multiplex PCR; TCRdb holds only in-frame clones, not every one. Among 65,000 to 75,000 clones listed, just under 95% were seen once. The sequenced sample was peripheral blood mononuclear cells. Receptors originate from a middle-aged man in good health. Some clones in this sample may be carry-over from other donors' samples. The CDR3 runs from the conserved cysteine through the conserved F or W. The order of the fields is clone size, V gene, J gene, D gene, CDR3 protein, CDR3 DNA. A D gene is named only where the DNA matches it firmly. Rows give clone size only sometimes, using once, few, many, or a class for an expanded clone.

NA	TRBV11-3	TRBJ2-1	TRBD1	CASSPTQGDNNEQFF	TGTGCCAGCAGCCCCACTCAGGGGGATAACAATGAGCAGTTCTTC
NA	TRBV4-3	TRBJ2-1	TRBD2	CASSQGLASNEQFF	TGCGCCAGCAGCCAAGGACTAGCCTCCAATGAGCAGTTCTTC
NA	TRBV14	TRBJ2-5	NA	CASSTYTQGLGETQYF	TGTGCCAGCAGCACCTACACTCAGGGGCTAGGAGAGACCCAGTACTTC
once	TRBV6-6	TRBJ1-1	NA	CASSYSMRETEAFF	TGTGCCAGCAGTTACTCGATGAGGGAAACTGAAGCTTTCTTT
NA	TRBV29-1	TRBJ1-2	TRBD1	CSVERAGGTGDGYTF	TGCAGCGTCGAAAGGGCGGGCGGGACAGGGGATGGCTACACCTTC
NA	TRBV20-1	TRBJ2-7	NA	CSAIGYEQYF	TGCAGTGCTATTGGCTACGAGCAGTACTTC
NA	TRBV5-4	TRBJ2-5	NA	CASSLRALGETQYF	TGTGCCAGCAGCTTAAGGGCATTAGGGGAGACCCAGTACTTC
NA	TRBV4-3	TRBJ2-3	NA	CASSHSGSTDTQYF	TGCGCCAGCAGCCACAGCGGAAGCACAGATACGCAGTATTTT
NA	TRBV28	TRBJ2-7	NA	CASTTSGDFYEQYF	TGTGCCAGCACTACTTCAGGGGACTTCTACGAGCAGTACTTC
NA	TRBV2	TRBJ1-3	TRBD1	CASREQGPTNTIYF	TGTGCCAGCAGGGAACAGGGGCCGACAAACACCATATATTTT
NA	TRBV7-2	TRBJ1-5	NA	CASSLSQGGQPQHF	TGTGCCAGCAGCTTATCTCAGGGTGGACAGCCCCAGCATTTT
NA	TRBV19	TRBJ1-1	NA	CASTFSQTRNTEAFF	TGTGCCAGTACCTTCTCCCAGACCCGAAACACTGAAGCTTTCTTT
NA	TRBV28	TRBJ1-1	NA	CASSLGGRLNTEAFF	TGTGCCAGCAGTTTGGGGGGGCGGCTAAACACTGAAGCTTTCTTT
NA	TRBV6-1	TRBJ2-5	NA	CASSEGGAGRETQYF	TGTGCCAGCAGTGAAGGTGGGGCAGGGCGGGAGACCCAGTACTTC
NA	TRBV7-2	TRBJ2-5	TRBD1	CASSLSSQGARETQYF	TGTGCCAGCAGCCTCAGCTCACAGGGGGCGCGGGAGACCCAGTACTTC
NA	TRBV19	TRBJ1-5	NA	CASSIQGGFQPQHF	TGTGCCAGTAGTATCCAGGGAGGGTTTCAGCCCCAGCATTTT
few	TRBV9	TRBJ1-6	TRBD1	CASSEGEGAGNSPLHF	TGTGCCAGCAGCGAAGGAGAGGGGGCAGGGAATTCACCCCTCCACTTT